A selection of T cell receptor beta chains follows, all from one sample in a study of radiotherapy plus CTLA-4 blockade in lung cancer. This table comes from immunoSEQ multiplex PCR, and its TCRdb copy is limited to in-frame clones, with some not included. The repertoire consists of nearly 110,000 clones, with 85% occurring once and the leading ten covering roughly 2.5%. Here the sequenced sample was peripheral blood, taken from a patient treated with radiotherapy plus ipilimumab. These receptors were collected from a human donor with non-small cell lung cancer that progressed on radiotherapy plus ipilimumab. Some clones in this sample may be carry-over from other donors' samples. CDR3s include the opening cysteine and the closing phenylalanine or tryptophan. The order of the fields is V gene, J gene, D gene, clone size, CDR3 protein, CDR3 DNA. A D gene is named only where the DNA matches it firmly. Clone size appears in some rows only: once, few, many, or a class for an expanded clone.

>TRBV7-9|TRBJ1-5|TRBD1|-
CASSGALGQGDQPQHF
TGTGCCAGCAGCGGAGCCTTGGGACAGGGGGATCAGCCCCAGCATTTT
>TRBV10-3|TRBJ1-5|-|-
CAISEYRSRNDGNQPQHF
TGTGCCATCAGTGAGTACAGATCTAGGAACGATGGCAATCAGCCCCAGCATTTT
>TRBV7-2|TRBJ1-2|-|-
CASSVYYGYTF
TGTGCCAGCAGCGTGTACTATGGCTACACCTTC
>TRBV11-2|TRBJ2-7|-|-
CASSSRGTSYEQYF
TGTGCCAGCAGCTCACGGGGGACTTCCTACGAGCAGTACTTC
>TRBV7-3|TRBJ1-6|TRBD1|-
CASSKQGGRNSPLHF
TGTGCCAGCAGTAAACAGGGGGGCCGTAATTCACCCCTCCACTTT
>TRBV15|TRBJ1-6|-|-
CATSKIVQDNSPLHF
TGTGCCACCAGCAAAATCGTACAGGATAATTCACCCCTCCACTTT
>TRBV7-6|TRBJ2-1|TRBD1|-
CASSSTGVQFF
TGTGCCAGCAGCTCAACAGGGGTGCAGTTCTTC
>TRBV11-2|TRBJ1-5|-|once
CASSLGTWQPQHF
TGTGCCAGCAGCTTAGGAACCTGGCAGCCCCAGCATTTT
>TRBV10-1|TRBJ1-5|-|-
CASSEFRGRLSNQPQHF
TGCGCCAGCAGTGAGTTCCGGGGACGGTTAAGCAATCAGCCCCAGCATTTT
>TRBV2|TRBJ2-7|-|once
CASSESGVHEQYF
TGTGCCAGCAGTGAATCAGGAGTCCACGAGCAGTACTTC
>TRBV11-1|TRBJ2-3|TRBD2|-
CASSWDGRLTDTQYF
TGTGCCAGCAGCTGGGACGGGAGGCTTACAGATACGCAGTATTTT
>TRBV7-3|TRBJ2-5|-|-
CASSRTHQETQYF
TGTGCCAGCAGCCGGACTCACCAAGAGACCCAGTACTTC